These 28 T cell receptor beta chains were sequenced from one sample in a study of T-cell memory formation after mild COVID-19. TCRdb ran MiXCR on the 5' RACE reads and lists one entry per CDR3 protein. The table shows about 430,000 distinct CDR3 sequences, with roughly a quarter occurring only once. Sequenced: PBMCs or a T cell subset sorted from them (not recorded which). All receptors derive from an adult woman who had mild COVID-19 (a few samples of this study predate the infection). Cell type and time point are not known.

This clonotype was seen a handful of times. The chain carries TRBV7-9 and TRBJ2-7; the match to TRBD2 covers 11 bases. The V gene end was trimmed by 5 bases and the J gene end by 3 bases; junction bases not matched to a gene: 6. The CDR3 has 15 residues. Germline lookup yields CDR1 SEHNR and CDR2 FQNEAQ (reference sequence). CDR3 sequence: CASSPGTSGGYEQYF. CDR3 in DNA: TGTGCCAGCAGCCCCGGGACTAGCGGAGGCTACGAGCAGTACTTC.

CDR3 bases: TGTGCCAGCAGCTTAGGCAGGGTCGCCTCTGGGGCCAACGTCCTGACTTTC. This translates into CASSLGRVASGANVLTF. This rearrangement joins TRBV7-6 to TRBJ2-6; D possibly corresponds to TRBD1 (5 bases). V was clipped by 1 base and J by 0 bases, with 10 bases between them. This CDR3 is 17 amino acids long. Germline CDR1 is SGHVS and CDR2 is FNYEAQ.

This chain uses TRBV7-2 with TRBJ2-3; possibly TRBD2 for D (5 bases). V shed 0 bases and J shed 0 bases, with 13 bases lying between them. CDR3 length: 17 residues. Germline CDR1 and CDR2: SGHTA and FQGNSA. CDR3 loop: CASSLAASSLSTDTQYF. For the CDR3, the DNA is TGTGCCAGCAGCTTAGCGGCTAGCAGCCTAAGCACAGATACGCAGTATTTT. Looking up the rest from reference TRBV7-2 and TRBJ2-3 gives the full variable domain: GAGVSQSPSNKVTEKGKDVELRCDPISGHTALYWYRQSLGQGLEFLIYFQGNSAPDKSGLPSDRFSAERTGGSVSTLTIQRTQQEDSAVYLCASSLAASSLSTDTQYFGPGTRLTVL.

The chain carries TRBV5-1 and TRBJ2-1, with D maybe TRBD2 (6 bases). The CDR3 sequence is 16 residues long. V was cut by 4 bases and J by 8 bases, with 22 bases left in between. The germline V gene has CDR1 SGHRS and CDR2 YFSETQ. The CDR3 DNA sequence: TGCGCCAGCAGCCCGCGTGGGGGAGGTCCGGTGGATGAGCAGTTCTTC. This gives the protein CASSPRGGGPVDEQFF.

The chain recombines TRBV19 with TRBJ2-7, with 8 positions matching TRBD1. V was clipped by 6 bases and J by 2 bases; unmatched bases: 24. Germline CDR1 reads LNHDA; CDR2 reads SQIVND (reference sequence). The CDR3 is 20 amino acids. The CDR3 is CASSFGSTGVVVRAPYEQYF. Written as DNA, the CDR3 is TGTGCCAGTAGCTTTGGTTCGACAGGGGTCGTTGTGAGGGCTCCCTACGAGCAGTACTTC.

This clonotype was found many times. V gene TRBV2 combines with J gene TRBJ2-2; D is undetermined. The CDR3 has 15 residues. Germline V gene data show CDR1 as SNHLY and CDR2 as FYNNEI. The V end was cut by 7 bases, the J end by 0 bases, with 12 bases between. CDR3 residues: CASKVQDTNTGELFF. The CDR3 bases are TGTGCCAGCAAGGTTCAGGATACGAACACCGGGGAGCTGTTTTTT.

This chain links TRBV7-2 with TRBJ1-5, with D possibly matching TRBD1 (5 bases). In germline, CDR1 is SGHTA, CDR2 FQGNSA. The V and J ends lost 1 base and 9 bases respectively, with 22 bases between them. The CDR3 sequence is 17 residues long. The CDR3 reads CASSLGLGRDSIRPQHF. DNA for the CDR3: TGTGCCAGCAGCTTAGGACTGGGCAGGGATTCAATCAGGCCCCAGCATTTT.

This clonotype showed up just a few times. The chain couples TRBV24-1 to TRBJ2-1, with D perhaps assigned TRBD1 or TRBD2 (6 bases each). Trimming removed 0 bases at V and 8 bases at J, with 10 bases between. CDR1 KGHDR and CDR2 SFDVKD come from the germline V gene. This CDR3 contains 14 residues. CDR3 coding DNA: TGTGCCACCAGTGATTTGAGGGGGGTCCATGAGCAGTTCTTC. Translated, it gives CATSDLRGVHEQFF.

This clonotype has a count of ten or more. The CDR3 loop is CASSLTGSYGYTF. In nucleotides, the CDR3 is TGTGCCAGCAGTTTAACAGGTTCCTATGGCTACACCTTC. The V call is TRBV27, the J call TRBJ1-2; a possible D gene is TRBD1 (5 bases). Per germline, CDR1 MNHEY and CDR2 SMNVEV (reference sequence). Trimming removed 2 bases from V and 4 bases from J, with 8 bases in between. The CDR3 has 13 residues.

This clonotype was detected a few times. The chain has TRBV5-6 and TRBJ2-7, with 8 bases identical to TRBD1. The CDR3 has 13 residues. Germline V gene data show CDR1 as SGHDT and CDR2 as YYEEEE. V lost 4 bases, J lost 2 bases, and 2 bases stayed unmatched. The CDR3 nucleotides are TGTGCCAGCAGCAAGGACAGGGCCTACGAGCAGTACTTC. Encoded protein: CASSKDRAYEQYF.

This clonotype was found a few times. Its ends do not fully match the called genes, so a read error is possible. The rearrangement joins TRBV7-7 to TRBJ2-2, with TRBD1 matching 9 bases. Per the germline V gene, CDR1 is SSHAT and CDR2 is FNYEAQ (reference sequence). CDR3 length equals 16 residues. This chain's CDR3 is CASSSGQGKWNGELFF. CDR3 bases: TGTGCTAGCAGCTCGGGACAGGGTAAATGGAACGGGGAGCTGTTTTTT.

In DNA, the CDR3 is TGTGCCAGCAGTGCTCGTGGGGGGGTGAGGACTGAAGCTTTCTTT. It specifies CASSARGGVRTEAFF. This sequence joins TRBV2 and TRBJ1-1; D possibly corresponds to TRBD1 (5 bases). The CDR3 loop spans 15 amino acids. From germline, CDR1 is SNHLY and CDR2 FYNNEI. Trimming shortened V by 4 bases and J by 5 bases, and 17 bases separated the two germline ends.

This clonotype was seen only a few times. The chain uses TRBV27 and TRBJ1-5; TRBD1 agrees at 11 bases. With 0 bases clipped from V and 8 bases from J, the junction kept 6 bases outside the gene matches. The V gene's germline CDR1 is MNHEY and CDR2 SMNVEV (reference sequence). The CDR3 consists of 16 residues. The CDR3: CASSLSGQGGTKPQHF. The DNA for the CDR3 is TGTGCCAGCAGTTTATCGGGACAGGGGGGGACAAAGCCCCAGCATTTT.

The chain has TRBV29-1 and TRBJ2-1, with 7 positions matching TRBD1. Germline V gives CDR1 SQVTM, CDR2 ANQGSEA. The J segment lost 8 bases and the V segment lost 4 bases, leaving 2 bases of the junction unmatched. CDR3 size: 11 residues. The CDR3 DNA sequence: TGCAGCGTTGGACAGGGAGATGAGCAGTTCTTC. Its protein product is CSVGQGDEQFF.

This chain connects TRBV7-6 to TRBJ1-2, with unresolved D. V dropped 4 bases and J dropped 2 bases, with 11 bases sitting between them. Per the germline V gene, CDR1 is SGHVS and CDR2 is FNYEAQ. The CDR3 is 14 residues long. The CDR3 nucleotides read TGTGCCAGCAGCTCAGGAGGACTGAACTATGGCTACACCTTC. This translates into CASSSGGLNYGYTF.

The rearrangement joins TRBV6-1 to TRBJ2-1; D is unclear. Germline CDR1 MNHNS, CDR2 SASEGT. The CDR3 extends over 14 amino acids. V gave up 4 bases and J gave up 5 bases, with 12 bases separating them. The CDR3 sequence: CASSVPQTNNEQFF. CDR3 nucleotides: TGTGCCAGCAGTGTGCCCCAGACAAACAATGAGCAGTTCTTC.

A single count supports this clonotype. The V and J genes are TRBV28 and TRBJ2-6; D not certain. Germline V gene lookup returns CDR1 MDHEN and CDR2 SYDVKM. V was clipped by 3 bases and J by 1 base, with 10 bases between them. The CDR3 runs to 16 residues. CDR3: CASSFFSRSGANVLTF. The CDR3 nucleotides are TGTGCCAGCAGTTTTTTCTCGAGATCTGGGGCCAACGTCCTGACTTTC. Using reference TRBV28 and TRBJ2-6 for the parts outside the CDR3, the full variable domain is DVKVTQSSRYLVKRTGEKVFLECVQDMDHENMFWYRQDPGLGLRLIYFSYDVKMKEKGDIPEGYSVSREKKERFSLILESASTNQTSMYLCASSFFSRSGANVLTFGAGSRLTVL.

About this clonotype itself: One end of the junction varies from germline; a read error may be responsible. CDR3: CDSSPERGVWETQYF. CDR3 DNA sequence: TGTGACAGCAGTCCCGAAAGGGGGGTTTGGGAGACCCAGTACTTC. The chain is built from TRBV12-3 or TRBV12-4 and TRBJ2-5, with D possibly being TRBD1 or TRBD2 (6 bases each). This CDR3 is 15 amino acids long.

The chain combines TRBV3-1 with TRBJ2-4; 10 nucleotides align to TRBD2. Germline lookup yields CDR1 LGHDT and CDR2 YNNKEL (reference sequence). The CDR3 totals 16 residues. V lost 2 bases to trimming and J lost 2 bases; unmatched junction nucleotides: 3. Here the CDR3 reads CASSQPGLATKNIQYF. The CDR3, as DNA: TGTGCCAGCAGCCAACCGGGACTAGCGACCAAAAACATTCAGTACTTC.

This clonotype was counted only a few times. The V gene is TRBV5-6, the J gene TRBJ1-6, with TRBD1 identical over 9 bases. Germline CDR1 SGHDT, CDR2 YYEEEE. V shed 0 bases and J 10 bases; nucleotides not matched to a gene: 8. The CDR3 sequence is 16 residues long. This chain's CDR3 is CASSLVAGQGSSPLHF. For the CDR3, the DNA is TGTGCCAGCAGCTTGGTGGCGGGACAGGGATCCTCACCCCTCCACTTT.

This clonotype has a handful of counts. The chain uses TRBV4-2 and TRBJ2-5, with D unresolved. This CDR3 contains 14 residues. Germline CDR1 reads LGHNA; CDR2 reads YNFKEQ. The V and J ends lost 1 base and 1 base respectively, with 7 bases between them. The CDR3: CASSQGHGQETQYF. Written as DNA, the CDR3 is TGTGCCAGCAGCCAAGGGCACGGCCAAGAGACCCAGTACTTC.

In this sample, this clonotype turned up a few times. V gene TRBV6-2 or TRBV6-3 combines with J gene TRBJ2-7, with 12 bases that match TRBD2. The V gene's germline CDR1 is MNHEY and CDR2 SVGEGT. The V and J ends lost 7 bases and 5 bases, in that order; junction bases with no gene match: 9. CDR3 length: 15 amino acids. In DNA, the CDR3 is TGTGCCAGCAAGTTACCGGGACTAGCGGGCCACGAGCAGTACTTC. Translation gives CASKLPGLAGHEQYF.

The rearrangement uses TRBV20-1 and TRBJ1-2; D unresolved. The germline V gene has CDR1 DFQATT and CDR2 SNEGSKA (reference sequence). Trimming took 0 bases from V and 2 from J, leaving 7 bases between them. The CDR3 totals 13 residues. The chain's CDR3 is CSAREGGNYGYTF. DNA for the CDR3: TGCAGTGCTAGAGAGGGAGGAAACTATGGCTACACCTTC.

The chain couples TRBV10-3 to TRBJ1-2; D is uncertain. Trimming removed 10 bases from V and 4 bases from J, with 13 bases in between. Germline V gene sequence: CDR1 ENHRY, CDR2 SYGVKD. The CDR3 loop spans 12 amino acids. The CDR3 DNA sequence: TGTGCCACCACTGAAGTAGGCTATGGCTACACCTTC. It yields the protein CATTEVGYGYTF.

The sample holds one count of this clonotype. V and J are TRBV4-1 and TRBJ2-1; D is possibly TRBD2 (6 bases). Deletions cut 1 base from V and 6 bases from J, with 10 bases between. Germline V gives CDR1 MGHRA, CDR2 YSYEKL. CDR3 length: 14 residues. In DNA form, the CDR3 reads TGCGCCAGCAGCCAAGGGGGGGATGGCAATGAGCAGTTCTTC. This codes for CASSQGGDGNEQFF.

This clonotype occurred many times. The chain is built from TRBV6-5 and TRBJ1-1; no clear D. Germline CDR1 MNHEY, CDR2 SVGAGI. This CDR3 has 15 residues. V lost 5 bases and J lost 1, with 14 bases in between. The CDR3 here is CASSPGGNKNTEAFF. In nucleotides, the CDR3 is TGTGCCAGCAGTCCTGGTGGTAACAAGAACACTGAAGCTTTCTTT.

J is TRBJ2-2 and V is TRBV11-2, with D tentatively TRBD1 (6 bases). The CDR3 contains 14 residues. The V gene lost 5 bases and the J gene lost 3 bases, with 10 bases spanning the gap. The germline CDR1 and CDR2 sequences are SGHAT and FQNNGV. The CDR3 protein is CASSPDRDTGELFF. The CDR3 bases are TGTGCCAGCAGCCCGGACAGAGACACCGGGGAGCTGTTTTTT.

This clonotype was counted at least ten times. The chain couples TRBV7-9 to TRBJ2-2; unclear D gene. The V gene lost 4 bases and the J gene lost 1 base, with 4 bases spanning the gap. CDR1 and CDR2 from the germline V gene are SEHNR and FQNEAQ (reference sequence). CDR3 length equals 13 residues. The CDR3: CASSSKNTGELFF. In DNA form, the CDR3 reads TGTGCCAGCAGCTCTAAGAACACCGGGGAGCTGTTTTTT.